Here is one T cell receptor beta chain with its context. This specimen belongs to a study of blood T cell repertoires in COVID-19. Study in general: From the United States, Italy and Spain came samples of acute and convalescent COVID-19. Sample material is recorded as cDNA or gDNA derived from T cells, B-cell-depleted T cells, or PBMCs.

V shed 6 bases, J shed 6 bases, and the junction held 15 bases outside the gene matches. This CDR3 region has 17 residues. Looked up from germline, CDR1 is MNHEY and CDR2 is SMNVEV (reference sequence). Clones were sequenced by immunoSEQ multiplex PCR, and TCRdb holds only the in-frame ones, with some missing. The sample yields 100,000 or so clones, approximately 90% seen once. Sequencing was carried out using peripheral blood. The genes are TRBV27 and TRBJ1-5; 9 nucleotides align to TRBD1. The clonotype comes from a woman of 80 years or more with acute or convalescent COVID-19. The chain's CDR3 is CASRNTAGTGMGQPQHF. The CDR3 DNA sequence: TGTGCCAGCAGGAACACAGCCGGGACAGGGATGGGTCAGCCCCAGCATTTT.